Following are 17 T cell receptor beta chains from one sample sequenced in a study of blood T cell repertoires in COVID-19. Clones were sequenced by immunoSEQ multiplex PCR, and TCRdb holds only the in-frame ones, with some missing. The data hold roughly 250,000 clones, with over 75% observed a single time. Sequences were obtained from peripheral blood. The receptor set was obtained from a human donor with COVID-19, enrolled during active disease. The donor label of this sample is uncertain.

CDR3 in amino acids: CASSPRIRSDTQYF. CDR3 DNA sequence: TGTGCCAGTAGTCCTCGTATCAGGTCAGATACGCAGTATTTT. This chain links TRBV19 with TRBJ2-3, with D uncertain. From germline, CDR1 is LNHDA and CDR2 SQIVND (reference sequence). This CDR3 contains 14 residues. Trimming removed 5 bases from V and 4 bases from J, with 13 bases in between.

The chain couples TRBV29-1 to TRBJ2-1; the D gene is possibly TRBD2 (5 bases). The CDR3 is 14 amino acids. Germline lookup yields CDR1 SQVTM and CDR2 ANQGSEA. The CDR3 reads CSQSPGSSYNEQFF. CDR3 in DNA: TGCAGTCAAAGCCCGGGGAGCTCCTACAATGAGCAGTTCTTC.

The rearrangement joins TRBV7-3 to TRBJ1-1, with D unresolved. V gave up 0 bases and J gave up 5 bases, with 7 bases separating them. Germline CDR1 reads SGHTA; CDR2 reads FQGTGA. The CDR3 totals 13 residues. The CDR3 region is CASSLTQVTEAFF. CDR3 nucleotide sequence: TGTGCCAGCAGCTTAACGCAGGTTACTGAAGCTTTCTTT.

The chain joins TRBV7-9 to TRBJ1-5; TRBD1 aligns across 10 bases. Germline values: CDR1 SEHNR, CDR2 FQNEAQ (reference sequence). The ends lost 6 bases at V and 3 bases at J; junction bases unmatched: 5. The CDR3 contains 15 residues. CDR3 sequence (DNA): TGTGCCAGCAGGCCGGGGACAGGGGACAATCAGCCCCAGCATTTT. It encodes CASRPGTGDNQPQHF.

The chain recombines TRBV5-8 with TRBJ1-1; possibly TRBD1 for D (5 bases). In germline, CDR1 is SGHTS, CDR2 YDEGEE. The CDR3 is made up of 14 amino acids. The V end lost 0 bases, the J end lost 2 bases, and 8 bases lay between the germline ends. The CDR3 here is CASSLGQTNTEAFF. DNA of the CDR3: TGTGCCAGCAGCTTGGGACAGACTAACACTGAAGCTTTCTTT.

V and J are TRBV11-2 and TRBJ2-5, with D possibly matching TRBD2 (6 bases). Between the trimmed V and J ends, which lost 6 bases and 2 bases, there was a span of 10 bases. The CDR3 is 13 residues long. CDR1 is SGHAT, CDR2 FQNNGV, per germline. The CDR3 here is CASRDGGQETQYF. The CDR3 DNA sequence: TGTGCCAGCAGGGACGGGGGTCAAGAGACCCAGTACTTC.

For this clone: At one end, the junction sequence differs from germline, possibly due to a read error. The V gene is TRBV7-7, the J gene TRBJ2-1, with 11 bases fitting TRBD2. CDR3 length: 14 residues. The germline V gene encodes CDR1 SSHAT and CDR2 FNYEAQ (reference sequence). CDR3 protein: CASSLAGGDNEQFF. The CDR3 region has the DNA TGTGCTAGCAGCTTAGCGGGAGGGGACAATGAGCAGTTCTTC. Full variable domain (rest looked up from reference TRBV7-7 and TRBJ2-1): GAGVSQSPRYKVTKRGQDVTLRCDPISSHATLYWYQQALGQGPEFLTYFNYEAQPDKSGLPSDRFSAERPEGSISTLTIQRTEQRDSAMYRCASSLAGGDNEQFFGPGTRLTVL.

The V call is TRBV29-1, the J call TRBJ1-2, with 7 positions matching TRBD1. Looked up from germline, CDR1 is SQVTM and CDR2 is ANQGSEA. Trimming removed 0 bases from V and 4 bases from J; junction bases left unmatched: 8. This CDR3 comprises 15 residues. The CDR3 nucleotides are TGCAGCGTTGAAGAAGGTAGGGGGCTAGGCTATGGCTACACCTTC. Its translation is CSVEEGRGLGYGYTF.

The chain recombines TRBV2 with TRBJ1-4; 9 nucleotides agree with TRBD1. The germline gives CDR1 SNHLY, CDR2 FYNNEI. The V and J ends lost 7 bases and 10 bases, in that order; junction bases with no gene match: 10. The CDR3 totals 14 residues. In nucleotides, the CDR3 is TGTGCCAGCAAGACCGACAGGGGGGACGGAAAACTGTTTTTT. It is translated as CASKTDRGDGKLFF. Full variable domain (remainder filled in from reference TRBV2 and TRBJ1-4): EPEVTQTPSHQVTQMGQEVILRCVPISNHLYFYWYRQILGQKVEFLVSFYNNEISEKSEIFDDQFSVERPDGSNFTLKIRSTKLEDSAMYFCASKTDRGDGKLFFGSGTQLSVL.

This clone showed up just once. The genes are TRBV18 and TRBJ2-1, with D maybe TRBD1 (6 bases). The CDR3 totals 18 residues. The ends were cut back, 5 bases at V and 6 bases at J, with 26 bases in the middle. Germline values: CDR1 KGHSH, CDR2 LQKENI. The CDR3 DNA sequence: TGTGCCAGCTCATCCCGAATTGACGGACAGACGTGGGGCAATGAGCAGTTCTTC. Amino acids: CASSSRIDGQTWGNEQFF.

This chain connects TRBV19 to TRBJ2-5; possible D gene TRBD1, 6 bases. CDR3 length: 13 residues. Germline V lookup: CDR1 LNHDA, CDR2 SQIVND (reference sequence). Trimming took 5 bases from V and 3 from J, leaving 10 bases between them. Here the CDR3 reads CASSSNREETQYF. DNA of the CDR3: TGTGCCAGTAGTTCAAACAGGGAAGAGACCCAGTACTTC.

The V and J genes are TRBV15 and TRBJ2-7, with D perhaps TRBD2 (5 bases). The CDR3 has 15 residues. V lost 0 bases and J 2 bases, leaving 11 bases between the germline ends. The germline CDR1 and CDR2 sequences are LNHNV and YYDKDF (reference sequence). Here the CDR3 reads CATSRDLSGAYEQYF. As DNA, the CDR3 is TGTGCCACCAGCAGAGACCTCAGCGGAGCCTACGAGCAGTACTTC.

The J gene is TRBJ2-1, the V gene TRBV13, with TRBD1 matching over 10 bases. Unmatched junction bases numbered 1, after V lost 2 bases and J lost 0 bases. The V gene's germline CDR1 is PRHDT and CDR2 FYEKMQ (reference sequence). The CDR3 runs to 16 residues. The CDR3 DNA follows: TGTGCCAGCAGCTTATGGGACAGGGGCTCCTACAATGAGCAGTTCTTC. Protein product: CASSLWDRGSYNEQFF.

The chain has TRBV4-1 and TRBJ1-2, with 7 bases that match TRBD1. The germline CDR1 and CDR2 sequences are MGHRA and YSYEKL. The V gene end was trimmed by 3 bases and the J gene end by 2 bases; junction bases not matched to a gene: 6. This CDR3 region has 15 residues. CDR3 coding DNA: TGCGCCAGCAGCCACCCACCGACAGGGAACTATGGCTACACCTTC. Its translation is CASSHPPTGNYGYTF.

This clone has only a few counts. The rearrangement uses TRBV19 and TRBJ2-7; 7 positions match TRBD1. Germline V lookup: CDR1 LNHDA, CDR2 SQIVND (reference sequence). This CDR3 spans 15 amino acids. After removal of 3 bases from V and 3 bases from J, the junction contained 8 bases not matched to a gene. In DNA, the CDR3 is TGTGCCAGTAGTATGAGGGGGCACGAAAACTACGAGCAGTACTTC. Its translation: CASSMRGHENYEQYF.

This sequence joins TRBV5-1 and TRBJ1-2, with TRBD1 identical over 9 bases. The germline V gene encodes CDR1 SGHRS and CDR2 YFSETQ. Losses at the gene ends were 4 bases for V and 4 bases for J; bases not matched to a gene: 8. There are 15 residues in the CDR3. This CDR3 reads CASSPGQGRFYGYTF. The CDR3 DNA reads as TGCGCCAGCAGCCCAGGACAGGGGCGATTCTATGGCTACACCTTC.

This clone showed up just a few times. The CDR3 DNA reads as TGTGCCATCAGTGAGAGGCAGGGAGGGGACACTGAAGCTTTCTTT. This codes for CAISERQGGDTEAFF. The rearrangement uses TRBV10-3 and TRBJ1-1; weak D call: TRBD1 (5 bases). The germline CDR1 and CDR2 sequences are ENHRY and SYGVKD. V gave up 2 bases and J gave up 3 bases, with 13 bases separating them. The CDR3 has 15 amino acids.